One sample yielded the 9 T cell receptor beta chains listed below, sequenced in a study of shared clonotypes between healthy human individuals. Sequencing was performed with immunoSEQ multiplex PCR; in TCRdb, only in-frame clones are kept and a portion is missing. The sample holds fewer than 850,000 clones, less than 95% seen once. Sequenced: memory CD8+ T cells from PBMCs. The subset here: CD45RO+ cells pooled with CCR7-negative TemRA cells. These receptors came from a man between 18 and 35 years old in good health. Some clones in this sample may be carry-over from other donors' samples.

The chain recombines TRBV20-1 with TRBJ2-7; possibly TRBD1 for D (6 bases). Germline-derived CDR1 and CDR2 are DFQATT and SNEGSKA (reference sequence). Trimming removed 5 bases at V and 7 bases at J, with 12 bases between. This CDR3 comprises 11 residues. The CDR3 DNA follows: TGCAGTGCTGCCCCAGGACAGGAGCAGTACTTC. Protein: CSAAPGQEQYF.

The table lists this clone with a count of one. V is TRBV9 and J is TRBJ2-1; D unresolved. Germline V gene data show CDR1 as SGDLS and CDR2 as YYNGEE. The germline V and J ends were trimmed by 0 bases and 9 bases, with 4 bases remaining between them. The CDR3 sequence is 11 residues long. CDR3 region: CASSVGLEQFF. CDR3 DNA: TGTGCCAGCAGCGTAGGTCTTGAGCAGTTCTTC.

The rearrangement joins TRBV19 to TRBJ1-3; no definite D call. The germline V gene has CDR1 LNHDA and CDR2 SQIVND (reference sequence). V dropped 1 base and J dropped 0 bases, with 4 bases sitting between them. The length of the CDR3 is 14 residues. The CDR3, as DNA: TGTGCCAGTAGTATAGGAGTCTCTGGAAACACCATATATTTT. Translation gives CASSIGVSGNTIYF.

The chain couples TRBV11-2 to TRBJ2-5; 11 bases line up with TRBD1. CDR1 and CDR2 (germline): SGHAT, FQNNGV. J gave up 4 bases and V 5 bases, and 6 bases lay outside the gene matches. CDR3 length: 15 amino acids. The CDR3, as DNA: TGTGCCAGCAGCAATCGGGGACAGGGGGGAGAGACCCAGTACTTC. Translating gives CASSNRGQGGETQYF.

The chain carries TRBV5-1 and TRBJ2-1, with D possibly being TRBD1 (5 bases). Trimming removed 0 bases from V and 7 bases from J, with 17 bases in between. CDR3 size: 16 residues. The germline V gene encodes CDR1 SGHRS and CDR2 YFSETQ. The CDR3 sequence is CASSLALLWAGNEQFF. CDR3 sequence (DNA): TGCGCCAGCAGCTTGGCCCTCCTGTGGGCAGGGAATGAGCAGTTCTTC.

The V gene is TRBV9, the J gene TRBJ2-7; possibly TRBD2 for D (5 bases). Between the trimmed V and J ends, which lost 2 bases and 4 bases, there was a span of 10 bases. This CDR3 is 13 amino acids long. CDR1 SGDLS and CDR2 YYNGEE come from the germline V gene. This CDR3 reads CASSVGSEYEQYF. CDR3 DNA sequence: TGTGCCAGCAGCGTGGGTAGCGAATACGAGCAGTACTTC.

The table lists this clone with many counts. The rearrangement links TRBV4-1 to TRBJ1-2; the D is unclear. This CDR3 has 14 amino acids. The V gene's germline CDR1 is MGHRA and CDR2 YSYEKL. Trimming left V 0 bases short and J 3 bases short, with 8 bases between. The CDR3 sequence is CASSQDMAYYGYTF. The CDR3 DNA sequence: TGCGCCAGCAGCCAAGATATGGCTTACTATGGCTACACCTTC.

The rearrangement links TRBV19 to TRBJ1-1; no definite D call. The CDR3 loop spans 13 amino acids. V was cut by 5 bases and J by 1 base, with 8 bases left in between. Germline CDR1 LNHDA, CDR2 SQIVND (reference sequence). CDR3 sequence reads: CASSFWQNTEAFF. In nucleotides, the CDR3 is TGTGCCAGTAGTTTCTGGCAGAACACTGAAGCTTTCTTT.

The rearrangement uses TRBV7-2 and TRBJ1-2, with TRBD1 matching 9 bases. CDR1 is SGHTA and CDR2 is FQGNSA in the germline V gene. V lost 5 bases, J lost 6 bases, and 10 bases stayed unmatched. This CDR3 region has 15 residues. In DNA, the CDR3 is TGTGCCAGCAGCCATTCTACAGGGGGCGCCAATGGCTACACCTTC. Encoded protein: CASSHSTGGANGYTF. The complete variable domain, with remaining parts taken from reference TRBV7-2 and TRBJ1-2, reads GAGVSQSPSNKVTEKGKDVELRCDPISGHTALYWYRQSLGQGLEFLIYFQGNSAPDKSGLPSDRFSAERTGGSVSTLTIQRTQQEDSAVYLCASSHSTGGANGYTFGSGTRLTVV.